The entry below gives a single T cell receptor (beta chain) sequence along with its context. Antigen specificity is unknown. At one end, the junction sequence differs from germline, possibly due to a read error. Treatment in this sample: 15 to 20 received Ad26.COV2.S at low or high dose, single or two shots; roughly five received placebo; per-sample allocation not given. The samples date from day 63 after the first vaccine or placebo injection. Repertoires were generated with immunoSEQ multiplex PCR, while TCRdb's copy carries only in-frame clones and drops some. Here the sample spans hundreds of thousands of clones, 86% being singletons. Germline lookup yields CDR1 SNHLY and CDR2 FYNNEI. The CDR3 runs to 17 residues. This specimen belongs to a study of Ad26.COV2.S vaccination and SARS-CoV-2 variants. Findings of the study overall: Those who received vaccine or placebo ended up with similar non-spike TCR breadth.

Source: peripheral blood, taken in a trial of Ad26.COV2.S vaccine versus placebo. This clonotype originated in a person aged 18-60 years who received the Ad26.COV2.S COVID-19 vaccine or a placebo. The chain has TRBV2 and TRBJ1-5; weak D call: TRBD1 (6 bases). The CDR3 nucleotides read TGTGCCAGTAGTGTAGCGGGGGCACGAGCATCGAATCAGCCCCAGCATTTT. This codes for CASSVAGARASNQPQHF.